The clone carrying this T cell receptor (beta chain) has ten or more counts. The entry originates in a study of T cells in Graves' hyperthyroidism and ophthalmopathy. The CDR3 has 13 residues. Trimming shortened V by 3 bases and J by 0 bases, and 8 bases separated the two germline ends. CDR1 GTSNPN and CDR2 SVGIG come from the germline V gene (reference sequence). Amplified TCR beta CDR3 regions derived from RNA transcripts. A set of HTBI primers served as the primers for a first-round RT-PCR of the TCR CDR3. TCRdb called the multiplex PCR reads again in MiXCR, with one record for every CDR3 protein. The sample lists 330,000 or so distinct CDR3 sequences, roughly 19% occurring once. Lactation, pregnancy, other autoimmune disease or uncontrolled infection excluded patients.

The chain links TRBV30 to TRBJ1-1; no clear D. The sequencing sample was made of blood. This sequence originates from a man between 45 and 60 years old with Graves' ophthalmopathy. The CDR3 DNA reads as TGTGCCTGGAGGGCTGGAATGAACACTGAAGCTTTCTTT. This codes for CAWRAGMNTEAFF.